This TCR beta chain came from a study of blood T cell repertoires in COVID-19. Study summary: Sample material is recorded as cDNA or gDNA derived from T cells, B-cell-depleted T cells, or PBMCs.

Germline-derived CDR1 and CDR2 are MNHEY and SVGAGI. The V and J ends lost 4 bases and 3 bases, in that order; junction bases with no gene match: 3. The CDR3 consists of 14 residues. Per the authors' pipeline: Estimation of nucleated cell counts was performed using reference gene primer amplification. Sequencing used immunoSEQ multiplex PCR; TCRdb keeps in-frame clones, though not all of them. That table supplies the V and J calls and clone size; D and trimming were determined from the DNA. The top ten clones hold about 0.98% of a sample with 150,000 or so clones, about 88% of them seen once. The clonotype was recovered from a man younger than 35 with acute or convalescent COVID-19. The sequencing sample was made of peripheral blood. The chain recombines TRBV6-5 with TRBJ1-2; TRBD1 matches at 9 bases. Here the CDR3 DNA reads TGTGCCAGCAGTTCGACAGGGGGATACTATGGCTACACCTTC. Translated: CASSSTGGYYGYTF.